Included here is one T cell receptor (beta chain) sequence, with context. This clone showed up just once. Its specific antigen is unknown. The sample holds no much larger clone one base away, and base qualities are not on file. Patients with a history of autoimmune disease or receiving systemic immunosuppression were excluded from the trial. Peripheral blood for TCR sequencing was drawn from every dose cohort at baseline, at cycle 4 day 1 and at cycle 7 day 1. Samples came from an open-label, multicenter, first-in-human phase I dose-escalation trial of ivuxolimab. Adults with locally advanced or metastatic melanoma, renal cell, hepatocellular, or head and neck squamous cell carcinoma were enrolled in the trial. Before TCR sequencing, CD4+ and CD8+ T cells were separately sorted from peripheral blood. This entry belongs to a study of OX40 agonist ivuxolimab in advanced cancers. Describing the broader study: Ivuxolimab was an agonistic, fully human IgG2 monoclonal antibody directed against OX40 (CD134), a costimulatory receptor. Peripheral TCRbeta sequencing aimed to test whether ivuxolimab altered TCR sequence diversity and caused clonal T-cell expansion. The paper describes the monotherapy dose-escalation part (N ≈ 50 patients) of the phase I trial of ivuxolimab. Patients were allowed to have had prior anti-PD-1, anti-PD-L1 or anti-CTLA-4 therapy, and around two fifths of the dose-escalation patients had been treated with checkpoint inhibitors. Intravenous ivuxolimab was administered to patients every 2 weeks at six dose levels: 0.01, 0.1, 0.3, 1.5, 3 and 10 mg/kg. The dose-escalation cohort was roughly 80% male with a mean age of about 54 years, ranging from roughly 23 to 85. Three dose-escalation patients achieved partial responses, one with hepatocellular carcinoma and two with cutaneous melanoma. Of the roughly 52 patients in dose escalation, some 20 had hepatocellular carcinoma, roughly 15 had melanoma, 9 had renal cell carcinoma and 9 had head and neck cancer.

Genomic DNA was extracted from sorted cells for sequencing of the TCRbeta CDR3 region. The immunoSEQ Assay was used for sequencing of TCRbeta CDR3 regions. TCRdb carries this immuneACCESS record with in-frame sequences only. Its versions omit some clonotypes, under half of them owing to an unresolved V gene in the studies checked, with the rest unexplained. In all, the sample holds 45,000 to 70,000 clones, and approximately 86% of those were seen once. The ten biggest clones cover approximately 1% of the sample. The investigation overall reported the following: On average, CD8+ T cells showed more expanded clones than CD4+ T cells after ivuxolimab. Low levels of normalized T-cell clonal expansion were also seen in some patients who did not respond. In the 0.1-3.0 mg/kg groups, partial responders had among the lowest normalized peripheral clonal expansion, particularly in CD8+ T cells. At doses of 0.1 to 3.0 mg/kg, clonal expansion of both CD4+ and CD8+ blood T cells was observed from baseline to week 6. The antigen specificity of the clonally expanded peripheral T cells was not determined.

Specimen: CD4+ or CD8+ T cells sorted from blood, collected in a trial of the OX40 agonist ivuxolimab. The source is an adult with an advanced solid tumor such as melanoma, head and neck, liver or kidney cancer.

The CDR3 loop reads CASSLTGFYGYTF. The DNA sequence is TGTGCCAGCAGCTTAACAGGGTTCTATGGCTACACCTTC. The chain is assembled from TRBV5-4 and TRBJ1-2, with a tentative D gene TRBD1 over 6 matching bases. Based on the germline V gene (reference sequence), the CDR1 and CDR2 sequences are SGHNT and YYREEE. Including cysteine and phenylalanine, the CDR3 has 13 amino acids. Solely the CDR3 DNA is kept, with 39 bases framed from the first base. Relative to germline, V is 2 bases shorter and J is 4 bases shorter, with 9 bases between their ends.